This TCR beta chain was documented in a study of a mutant IDH1 vaccine in newly diagnosed glioma. Study overall: A roughly 62% male, about 40% female split and a mean age of roughly 37 years characterized treated patients. Most had both radiotherapy and temozolomide beforehand; others had only one.

Study results and limitations: It seemed that pseudoprogression was not linked to changes in the top peripheral T cell clonotypes. The vaccine induced immune responses, and these occurred in around 93% of patients.

On this clone: Its specificity is not known.

The assay was immunoSEQ multiplex PCR, and TCRdb's table has in-frame clones only and misses some. Among around 92,000 clones listed, 70% to 90% were seen once. Time point given: baseline, week 1 (first vaccination visit). The treatment: pre-vaccination baseline after standard-of-care therapy. The sample was PBMCs, taken from a glioma patient treated with radiotherapy, temozolomide or both. The receptor was isolated from a woman between 50 and 59 years old with glioma.

The CDR3: CASSAFRNTEAFF. The CDR3 region has the DNA TGTGCCAGCAGTGCTTTTAGGAACACTGAAGCTTTCTTT. This chain links TRBV6-6 with TRBJ1-1; no firm D call. Between the trimmed V and J ends, which lost 5 bases and 1 base, there was a span of 8 bases. This CDR3 region has 13 residues. The germline V gene has CDR1 MNHNY and CDR2 SVGAGI (reference sequence).